One sample yielded the 12 T cell receptor beta chains listed below, sequenced in a study of T cells in Graves' hyperthyroidism and ophthalmopathy. Researchers amplified the TCR beta CDR3 regions from RNA transcripts. HTBI primers were used for first-round RT-PCR of the TCR CDR3. In TCRdb, the multiplex PCR reads were re-called with MiXCR into one record per CDR3 protein. The data contain about 360,000 distinct CDR3 sequences, 25% of them singletons. The sequenced material came from blood. These receptors were collected from a man aged 45-60 years with Graves' hyperthyroidism.

The table lists this clonotype with a few counts. The V and J genes are TRBV12-3 or TRBV12-4 and TRBJ2-3; 10 bases map to TRBD2. J lost 3 bases, V lost 1 base, and 13 bases had no gene match. The CDR3 spans 19 residues. The CDR3 DNA reads TGTGCCAGCAGTTTAGGGCGCCTAGCGGGAGCAAAAGGGACAGATACGCAGTATTTT. This codes for CASSLGRLAGAKGTDTQYF.

This chain joins TRBV30 and TRBJ2-5, with D perhaps matching TRBD1 (6 bases). The CDR3 has 11 amino acids. The germline V gene has CDR1 GTSNPN and CDR2 SVGIG (reference sequence). V was shortened by 1 base and J by 11 bases, with 11 bases between the two germline ends. The CDR3 coding sequence is TGTGCCTGGAGTGACCCCAGGGGACAGTACTTC. Protein sequence: CAWSDPRGQYF.

V gene TRBV20-1 combines with J gene TRBJ2-7; D may be TRBD1 (6 bases). This CDR3 is 16 amino acids long. Germline CDR1 and CDR2: DFQATT and SNEGSKA (reference sequence). V was shortened by 1 base and J by 3 bases, with 19 bases between the two germline ends. CDR3 loop: CSARGGHRDIGYEQYF. CDR3 sequence (DNA): TGCAGTGCTAGAGGAGGTCACCGGGACATCGGCTACGAGCAGTACTTC.

This clonotype has just a few counts. The J gene is TRBJ2-3, the V gene TRBV12-3 or TRBV12-4; 13 positions match TRBD2. This CDR3 contains 18 residues. J was trimmed by 1 base and V by 2 bases; bases with no gene match: 6. In DNA form, the CDR3 reads TGTGCCAGCAGTTTAACGCCCGGGACTAGCGGGGGCACAGATACGCAGTATTTT. Protein product: CASSLTPGTSGGTDTQYF.

The rearrangement uses TRBV12-3 or TRBV12-4 and TRBJ1-1, with D possibly matching TRBD1 (5 bases). This CDR3 is 14 amino acids long. The V gene lost 7 bases and the J gene lost 1 base, with 13 bases spanning the gap. In DNA, the CDR3 is TGTGCCAGCACCTCCTCGAGGGGGAACACTGAAGCTTTCTTT. It encodes CASTSSRGNTEAFF.

In its sample, this clonotype was seen a few times. This chain links TRBV5-1 with TRBJ2-1, with D tentatively TRBD1 (6 bases). With 7 bases removed from V and 7 bases from J, the gap between germline ends came to 18 bases. The CDR3 length is 14 residues. Germline CDR1 SGHRS, CDR2 YFSETQ. In DNA form, the CDR3 reads TGCGCCAGCGGGATAGGGGGATTACCGAATGAGCAGTTCTTC. Translated, it gives CASGIGGLPNEQFF.

This clonotype was observed a handful of times. This sequence joins TRBV10-3 and TRBJ2-3; 10 bases align to TRBD2. The V segment lost 0 bases and the J segment 3 bases; nucleotides outside the gene matches: 0. This CDR3 is 15 amino acids long. Germline CDR1 is ENHRY and CDR2 is SYGVKD. The CDR3 region is CAISESLAGTDTQYF. The CDR3 nucleotides are TGTGCCATCAGTGAGTCACTAGCGGGGACAGATACGCAGTATTTT.

The chain joins TRBV4-1 to TRBJ1-5; 8 bases match TRBD1. V dropped 4 bases and J dropped 0; count of bases not matched to a gene: 5. Germline V gene lookup returns CDR1 MGHRA and CDR2 YSYEKL. The CDR3 spans 16 residues. The CDR3 sequence: CASSPLGTGSNQPQHF. CDR3 sequence (DNA): TGCGCCAGCAGCCCCCTCGGGACAGGTAGCAATCAGCCCCAGCATTTT.

The chain employs TRBV29-1 and TRBJ1-2; 7 bases map to TRBD1. Germline CDR1 is SQVTM and CDR2 is ANQGSEA. V lost 6 bases and J lost 7; bases outside the gene matches: 20. The CDR3 sequence is 16 residues long. The chain's CDR3 is CSVRPTGTFGDRGYTF. CDR3 bases: TGCAGCGTAAGACCGACAGGGACTTTTGGGGATCGTGGCTACACCTTC. Supplemented by reference TRBV29-1 and TRBJ1-2, the full variable domain reads SAVISQKPSRDICQRGTSLTIQCQVDSQVTMMFWYRQQPGQSLTLIATANQGSEATYESGFVIDKFPISRPNLTFSTLTVSNMSPEDSSIYLCSVRPTGTFGDRGYTFGSGTRLTVV.

This clonotype was seen a handful of times. The chain couples TRBV5-1 to TRBJ2-2; D not certain. The CDR3 is 14 amino acids. V dropped 0 bases and J dropped 7 bases, with 10 bases sitting between them. Germline V gene sequence: CDR1 SGHRS, CDR2 YFSETQ. This CDR3 is CASSLDPRGGELFF. The CDR3 coding sequence is TGCGCCAGCAGCTTGGACCCCAGAGGCGGGGAGCTGTTTTTT.

V usage is TRBV20-1 and J usage is TRBJ1-4, with unresolved D. In germline, CDR1 is DFQATT, CDR2 SNEGSKA (reference sequence). The CDR3 is 13 amino acids. CDR3 in DNA: TGCACCGCCACGGATGGAACTAATGAAAAACTGTTTTTT. This gives the protein CTATDGTNEKLFF.

This clonotype turned up a few times. The rearrangement uses TRBV12-3 or TRBV12-4 and TRBJ1-4; no clear D. This CDR3 region has 15 residues. Trimming took 6 bases from V and 7 from J, leaving 18 bases between them. The CDR3 DNA sequence: TGTGCCAGCAGCTCCGAGTTGGAGGGAGGTGAAAAACTGTTTTTT. Protein: CASSSELEGGEKLFF.